This T cell receptor beta chain derives from a study of breast tumors, draining lymph nodes, adjacent tissues. Study-wide findings and caveats: Luminal-like breast cancer showed significantly higher tumor–nontumor repertoire similarity than basal-like.

The junction had 1 base not matched to a gene; V was cut back by 3 bases and J by 1 base. CDR3 size: 15 residues. From germline, CDR1 is MNHNS and CDR2 SASEGT. In this sample, this clonotype turned up many times. Its antigen is undetermined. TCRdb reanalysed the multiplex PCR reads using MiXCR and keeps one entry per CDR3 protein. The table records approximately 40,000 distinct CDR3 sequences, 35% to 45% of them present only once. This clonotype was sampled from a female donor with breast cancer. Some clones in this sample may be carry-over from other donors' samples. The material sequenced was breast tumor tissue. The chain combines TRBV6-1 with TRBJ1-5; 9 bases line up with TRBD1. This chain's CDR3 is CASSEGQGSNQPQHF. CDR3 in DNA: TGTGCCAGCAGTGAGGGACAGGGAAGCAATCAGCCCCAGCATTTT.